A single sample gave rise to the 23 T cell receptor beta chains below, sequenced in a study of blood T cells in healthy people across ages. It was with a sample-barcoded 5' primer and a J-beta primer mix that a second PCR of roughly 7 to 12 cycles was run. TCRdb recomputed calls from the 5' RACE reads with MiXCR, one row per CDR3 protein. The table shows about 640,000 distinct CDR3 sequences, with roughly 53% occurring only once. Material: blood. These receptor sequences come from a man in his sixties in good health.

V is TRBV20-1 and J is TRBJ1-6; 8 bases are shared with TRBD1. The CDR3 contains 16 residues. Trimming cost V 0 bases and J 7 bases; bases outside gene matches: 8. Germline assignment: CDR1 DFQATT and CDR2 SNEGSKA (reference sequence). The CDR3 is CSARDWTGTYNSPLHF. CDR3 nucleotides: TGCAGTGCTAGAGATTGGACAGGGACTTACAATTCACCCCTCCACTTT.

CDR3 sequence reads: CSGNSYNEQFF. The DNA of the CDR3 is TGCAGTGGAAACTCCTACAATGAGCAGTTCTTC. The rearrangement links TRBV20-1 to TRBJ2-1; no definite D call. The CDR3 covers 11 residues. Between the trimmed V and J ends, which lost 7 bases and 0 bases, there was a span of 4 bases. Germline CDR1 is DFQATT and CDR2 is SNEGSKA (reference sequence).

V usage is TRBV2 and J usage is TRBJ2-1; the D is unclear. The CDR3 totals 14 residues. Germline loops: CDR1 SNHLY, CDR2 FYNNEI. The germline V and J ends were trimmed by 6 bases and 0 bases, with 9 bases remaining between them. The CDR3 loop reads CASRGLSSYNEQFF. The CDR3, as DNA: TGTGCCAGCAGGGGGTTAAGCTCCTACAATGAGCAGTTCTTC.

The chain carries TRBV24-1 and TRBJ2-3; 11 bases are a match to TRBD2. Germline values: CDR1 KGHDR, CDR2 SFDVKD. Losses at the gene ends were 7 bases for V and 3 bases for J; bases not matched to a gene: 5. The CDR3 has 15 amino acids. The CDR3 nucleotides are TGTGCCACCAGCGGAACTAGCGGGAGAACAGATACGCAGTATTTT. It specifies CATSGTSGRTDTQYF.

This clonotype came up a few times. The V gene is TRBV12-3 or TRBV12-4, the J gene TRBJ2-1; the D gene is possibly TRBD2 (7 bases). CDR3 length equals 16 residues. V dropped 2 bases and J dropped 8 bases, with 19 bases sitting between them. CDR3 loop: CASSLYGGAEAHEQFF. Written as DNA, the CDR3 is TGTGCCAGCAGTTTATATGGGGGGGCCGAGGCCCATGAGCAGTTCTTC.

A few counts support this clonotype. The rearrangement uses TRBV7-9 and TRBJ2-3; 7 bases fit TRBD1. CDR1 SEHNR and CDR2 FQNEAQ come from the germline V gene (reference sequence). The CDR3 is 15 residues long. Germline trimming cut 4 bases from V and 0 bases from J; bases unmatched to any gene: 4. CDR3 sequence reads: CASSSDRASTDTQYF. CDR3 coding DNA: TGTGCCAGCAGCTCAGACAGGGCTAGCACAGATACGCAGTATTTT.

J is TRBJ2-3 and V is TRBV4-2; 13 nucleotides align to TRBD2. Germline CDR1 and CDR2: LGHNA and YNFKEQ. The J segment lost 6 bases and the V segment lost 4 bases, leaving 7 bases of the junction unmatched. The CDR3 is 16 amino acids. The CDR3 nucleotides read TGTGCCAGCAGCCGGGGACTAGCGGGGACCAGGGATACGCAGTATTTT. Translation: CASSRGLAGTRDTQYF.

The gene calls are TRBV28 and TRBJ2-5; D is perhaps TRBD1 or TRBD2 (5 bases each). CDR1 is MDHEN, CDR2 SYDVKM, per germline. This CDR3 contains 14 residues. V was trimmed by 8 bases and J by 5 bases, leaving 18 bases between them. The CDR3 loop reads CASSPPGRSETQYF. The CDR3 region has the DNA TGTGCCAGCTCCCCGCCGGGGCGGTCGGAGACCCAGTACTTC. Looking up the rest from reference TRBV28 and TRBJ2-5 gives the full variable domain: DVKVTQSSRYLVKRTGEKVFLECVQDMDHENMFWYRQDPGLGLRLIYFSYDVKMKEKGDIPEGYSVSREKKERFSLILESASTNQTSMYLCASSPPGRSETQYFGPGTRLLVL.

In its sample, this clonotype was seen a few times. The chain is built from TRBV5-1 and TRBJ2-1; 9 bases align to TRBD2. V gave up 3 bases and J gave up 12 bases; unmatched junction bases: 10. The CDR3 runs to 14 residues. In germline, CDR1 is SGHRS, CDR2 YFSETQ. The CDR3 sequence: CASSSYRLAEGQFF. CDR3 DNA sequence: TGCGCCAGCAGCTCCTACCGACTAGCGGAGGGGCAGTTCTTC.

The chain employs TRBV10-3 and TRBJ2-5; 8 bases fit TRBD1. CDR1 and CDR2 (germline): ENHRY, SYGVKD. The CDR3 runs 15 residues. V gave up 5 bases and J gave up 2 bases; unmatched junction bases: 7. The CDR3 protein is CAISPLTGAQETQYF. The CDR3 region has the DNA TGTGCCATCAGTCCCTTGACAGGGGCTCAAGAGACCCAGTACTTC.

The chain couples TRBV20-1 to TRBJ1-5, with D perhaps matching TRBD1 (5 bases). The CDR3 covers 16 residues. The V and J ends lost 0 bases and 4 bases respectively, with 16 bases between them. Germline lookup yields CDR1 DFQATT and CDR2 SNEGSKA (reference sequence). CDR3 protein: CSARDPLTGGNQPQHF. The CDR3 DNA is TGCAGTGCTAGAGATCCGTTGACGGGGGGGAATCAGCCCCAGCATTTT.

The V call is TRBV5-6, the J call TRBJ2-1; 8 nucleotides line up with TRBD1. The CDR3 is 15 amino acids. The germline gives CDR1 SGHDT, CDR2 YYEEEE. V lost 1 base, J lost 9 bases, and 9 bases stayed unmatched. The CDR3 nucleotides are TGTGCCAGCAGCTTGTTGGCAGGGGGCCGTGGTGAGCAGTTCTTC. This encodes CASSLLAGGRGEQFF. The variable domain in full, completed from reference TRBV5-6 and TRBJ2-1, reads DAGVTQSPTHLIKTRGQQVTLRCSPKSGHDTVSWYQQALGQGPQFIFQYYEEEERQRGNFPDRFSGHQFPNYSSELNVNALLLGDSALYLCASSLLAGGRGEQFFGPGTRLTVL.

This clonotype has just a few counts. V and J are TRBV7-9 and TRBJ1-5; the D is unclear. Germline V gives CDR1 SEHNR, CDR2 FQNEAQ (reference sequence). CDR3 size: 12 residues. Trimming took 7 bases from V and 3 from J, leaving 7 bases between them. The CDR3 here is CASNIYNQPQHF. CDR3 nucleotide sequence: TGTGCCAGCAACATATACAATCAGCCCCAGCATTTT.

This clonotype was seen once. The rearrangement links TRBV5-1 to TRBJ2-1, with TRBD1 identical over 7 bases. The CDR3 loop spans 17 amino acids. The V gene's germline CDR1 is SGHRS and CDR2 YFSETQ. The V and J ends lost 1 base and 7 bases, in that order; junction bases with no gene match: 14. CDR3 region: CASSLKERGPNFNEQFF. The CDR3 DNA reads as TGCGCCAGCAGCTTGAAGGAAAGGGGGCCTAACTTTAATGAGCAGTTCTTC.

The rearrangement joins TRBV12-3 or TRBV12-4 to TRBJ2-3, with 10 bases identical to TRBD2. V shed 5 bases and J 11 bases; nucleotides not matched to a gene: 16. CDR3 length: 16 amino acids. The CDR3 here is CASSRTSGLNTDVQYF. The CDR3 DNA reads TGTGCCAGCAGTCGGACTAGCGGCCTTAACACAGATGTGCAGTATTTT.

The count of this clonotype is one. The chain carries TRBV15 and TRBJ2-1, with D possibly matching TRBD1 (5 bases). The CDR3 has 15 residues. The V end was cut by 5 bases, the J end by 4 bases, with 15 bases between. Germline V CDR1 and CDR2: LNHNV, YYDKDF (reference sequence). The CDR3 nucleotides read TGTGCCACCAGCCAAGGCGGACACCGGTACAATGAGCAGTTCTTC. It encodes CATSQGGHRYNEQFF.

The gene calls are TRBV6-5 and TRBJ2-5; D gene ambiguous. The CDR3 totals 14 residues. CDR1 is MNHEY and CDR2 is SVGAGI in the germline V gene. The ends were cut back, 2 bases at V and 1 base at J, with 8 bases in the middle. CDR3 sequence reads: CASSYRGSQETQYF. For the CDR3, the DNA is TGTGCCAGCAGTTACCGAGGATCCCAAGAGACCCAGTACTTC.

The CDR3 coding sequence is TGCTCCCAGGGTCGGAGCACAGATACGCAGTATTTT. As protein: CSQGRSTDTQYF. The genes are TRBV20-1 and TRBJ2-3; possible D gene TRBD1, 5 bases. Germline CDR1 is DFQATT and CDR2 is SNEGSKA (reference sequence). The CDR3 length is 12 residues.

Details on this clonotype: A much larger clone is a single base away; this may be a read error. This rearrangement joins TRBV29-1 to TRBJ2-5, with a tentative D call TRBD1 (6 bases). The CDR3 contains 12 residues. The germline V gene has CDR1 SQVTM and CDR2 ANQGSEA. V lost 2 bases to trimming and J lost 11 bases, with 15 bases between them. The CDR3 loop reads CSVESRDNEQYF. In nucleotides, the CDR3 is TGCAGCGTTGAATCCCGGGACAATGAGCAGTACTTC.

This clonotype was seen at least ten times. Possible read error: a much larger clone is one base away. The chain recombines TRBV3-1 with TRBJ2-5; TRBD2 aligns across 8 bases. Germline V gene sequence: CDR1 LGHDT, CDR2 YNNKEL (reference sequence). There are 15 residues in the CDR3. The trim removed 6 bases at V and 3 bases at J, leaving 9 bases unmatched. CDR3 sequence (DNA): TGTGCCAGCAGTCCCGGGGGTAGCGGGGAAGAGACCCAGTACTTC. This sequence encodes CASSPGGSGEETQYF.

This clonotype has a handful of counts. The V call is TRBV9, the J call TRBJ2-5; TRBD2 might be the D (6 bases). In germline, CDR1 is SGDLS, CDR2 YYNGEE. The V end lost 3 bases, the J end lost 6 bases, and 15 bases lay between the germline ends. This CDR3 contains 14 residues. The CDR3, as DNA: TGTGCCAGCAGCGCCGGGACTGAGGGCAAGACCCAGTACTTC. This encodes CASSAGTEGKTQYF.

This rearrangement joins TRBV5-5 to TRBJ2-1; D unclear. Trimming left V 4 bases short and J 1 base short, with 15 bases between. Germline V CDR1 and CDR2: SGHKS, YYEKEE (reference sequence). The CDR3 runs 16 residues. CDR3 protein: CASSPAVWQSYNEQFF. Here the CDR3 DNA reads TGTGCCAGCAGCCCCGCGGTGTGGCAGTCCTACAATGAGCAGTTCTTC.

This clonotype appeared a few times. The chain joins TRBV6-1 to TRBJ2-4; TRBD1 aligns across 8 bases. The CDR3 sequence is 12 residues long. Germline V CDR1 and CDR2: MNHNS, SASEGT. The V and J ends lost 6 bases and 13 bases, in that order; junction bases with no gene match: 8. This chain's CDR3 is CASSQGTGLQYF. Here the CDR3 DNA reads TGTGCCAGCAGCCAGGGGACAGGCCTACAGTACTTC.